What follows are 13 T cell receptor beta chains derived from one specimen sequenced in a study of cytomegalovirus exposure and HLA in healthy donors. PCR amplification relied on 60 Vbeta primers (plus 13 Jbeta primers). Assay: immunoSEQ multiplex PCR; the TCRdb copy retains only in-frame clones and omits some. The repertoire consists of 130,000 or so clones, with around 8.5% occurring once and the leading ten covering about 5.5%. Sequencing was carried out using PBMCs. These receptor sequences come from a man aged 35 to 55 in good health and CMV-seronegative.

The rearrangement uses TRBV7-2 and TRBJ2-5; weak D call: TRBD2 (7 bases). CDR1 SGHTA and CDR2 FQGNSA come from the germline V gene. The CDR3 runs 13 residues. V was clipped by 7 bases and J by 12 bases, with 21 bases between them. The CDR3 region is CASTVGGAVSEYF. Written as DNA, the CDR3 is TGTGCCAGCACTGTTGGGGGGGCGGTCAGTGAGTACTTC.

This clone occurred a few times. The CDR3 DNA reads as TGTGCCAGCAGCTCCACAGGGGTTTTCTCCTATGGCTACACCTTC. Translating gives CASSSTGVFSYGYTF. This chain joins TRBV7-9 and TRBJ1-2; 7 positions match TRBD1. Germline V gene data show CDR1 as SEHNR and CDR2 as FQNEAQ (reference sequence). There are 15 residues in the CDR3. The junction had 9 bases not matched to a gene; V was cut back by 4 bases and J by 4 bases.

A few counts support this clone. CDR3 sequence: CASSTSGGHGDTQYF. CDR3 sequence (DNA): TGTGCCAGCAGTACTAGCGGGGGACACGGAGATACGCAGTATTTT. The gene calls are TRBV11-2 and TRBJ2-3, with 11 bases matching TRBD2. Per the germline V gene, CDR1 is SGHAT and CDR2 is FQNNGV. The V segment lost 6 bases and the J segment 5 bases; nucleotides outside the gene matches: 7. The CDR3 is made up of 15 amino acids.

The chain employs TRBV6-1 and TRBJ2-7; TRBD2 matches 8 bases. Germline loops: CDR1 MNHNS, CDR2 SASEGT. The CDR3 contains 16 residues. Trimming took 2 bases from V and 2 from J; bases not matched to a gene: 8. The CDR3 region is CASSELFGGGPYEQYF. The CDR3 DNA is TGTGCCAGCAGTGAATTATTCGGCGGGGGGCCCTACGAGCAGTACTTC.

The chain employs TRBV9 and TRBJ2-1, with D perhaps matching TRBD2 (6 bases). CDR3 length: 14 residues. The V gene lost 0 bases and the J gene lost 8 bases, with 12 bases spanning the gap. Germline assignment: CDR1 SGDLS and CDR2 YYNGEE. CDR3 sequence: CASSVDRGMDEQFF. In nucleotides, the CDR3 is TGTGCCAGCAGCGTAGACCGGGGGATGGATGAGCAGTTCTTC.

This clone was seen a few times. J is TRBJ2-1 and V is TRBV4-3; TRBD2 aligns across 11 bases. Germline lookup yields CDR1 LGHNA and CDR2 YSLEER. J lost 4 bases, V lost 3 bases, and 2 bases had no gene match. The CDR3 is made up of 15 amino acids. The CDR3 here is CASSQWTSGYNEQFF. CDR3 DNA: TGCGCCAGCAGCCAGTGGACTAGCGGGTACAATGAGCAGTTCTTC.

This sequence joins TRBV19 and TRBJ1-1, with 7 bases lining up with TRBD1. The CDR3 is 12 residues long. The trim removed 7 bases at V and 5 bases at J, leaving 4 bases unmatched. Germline CDR1 and CDR2: LNHDA and SQIVND (reference sequence). CDR3 in amino acids: CASTTGATEAFF. CDR3 DNA: TGTGCCAGTACAACAGGGGCAACTGAAGCTTTCTTT.

The V call is TRBV14, the J call TRBJ2-1; the D is unclear. Trimming took 0 bases from V and 4 from J, leaving 7 bases between them. CDR3 size: 14 residues. Germline V gene sequence: CDR1 SGHDN, CDR2 FVKESK. CDR3 DNA sequence: TGTGCCAGCAGCCAAGATAAGAGTTACAATGAGCAGTTCTTC. Translation gives CASSQDKSYNEQFF.

This clone has only a few counts. The chain couples TRBV4-3 to TRBJ2-2; TRBD2 agrees at 8 bases. The V segment lost 8 bases and the J segment 4 bases; nucleotides outside the gene matches: 3. Germline CDR1 and CDR2: LGHNA and YSLEER. The CDR3 runs to 13 residues. The DNA for the CDR3 is TGCGCCAGCTCCCGGGGGGGCACCGGGGAGCTGTTTTTT. Protein sequence: CASSRGGTGELFF.

The sample holds a few counts of this clone. The chain joins TRBV28 to TRBJ1-5, with 9 bases lining up with TRBD1. The CDR3 contains 14 residues. Trimming cost V 6 bases and J 7 bases; bases outside gene matches: 7. Germline-derived CDR1 and CDR2 are MDHEN and SYDVKM. The CDR3: CASSRDRVLQPQHF. The CDR3 DNA sequence: TGTGCCAGCAGCCGGGACAGGGTTTTGCAGCCCCAGCATTTT.

This clone was seen a handful of times. The CDR3 carries no conserved terminal phenylalanine or tryptophan, so it likely arises from a read error. No DNA is shown, since the ends of the CDR3 on it are uncertain; the CDR3 is the one TCRdb lists. This chain joins TRBV2 and TRBJ1-6; TRBD1, as called in the table, went unchecked against the DNA. The germline CDR1 and CDR2 sequences are SNHLY and FYNNEI. Counting both end residues, the CDR3 totals 16 amino acids. This CDR3 reads CASRYRDREYNSPIHL.

A few counts support this clone. J is TRBJ2-5 and V is TRBV9, with TRBD1 as a possible D gene (6 bases). Germline values: CDR1 SGDLS, CDR2 YYNGEE. V was trimmed by 0 bases and J by 2 bases, leaving 8 bases between them. This CDR3 contains 14 residues. CDR3 loop: CASSVGTVQETQYF. CDR3 sequence (DNA): TGTGCCAGCAGCGTAGGGACAGTTCAAGAGACCCAGTACTTC.

This clone was seen a few times. CDR3 coding DNA: TGTGCCAGCAGTACCGGGACATCGATAGCCTACGAGCAGTACTTC. Its translation is CASSTGTSIAYEQYF. This chain connects TRBV27 to TRBJ2-7; a weak D match, TRBD1 (6 bases). In germline, CDR1 is MNHEY, CDR2 SMNVEV (reference sequence). There are 15 residues in the CDR3. Trimming shortened V by 5 bases and J by 2 bases, and 16 bases separated the two germline ends.